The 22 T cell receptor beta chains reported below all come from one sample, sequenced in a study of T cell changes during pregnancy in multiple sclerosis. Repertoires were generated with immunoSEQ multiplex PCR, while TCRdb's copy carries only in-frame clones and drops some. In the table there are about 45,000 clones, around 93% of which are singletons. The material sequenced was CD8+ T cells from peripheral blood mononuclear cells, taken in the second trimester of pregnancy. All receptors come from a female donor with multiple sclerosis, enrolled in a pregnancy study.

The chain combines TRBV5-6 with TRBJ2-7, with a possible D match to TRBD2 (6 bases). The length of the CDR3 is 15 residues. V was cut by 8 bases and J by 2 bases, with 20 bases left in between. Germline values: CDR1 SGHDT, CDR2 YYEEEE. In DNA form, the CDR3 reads TGTGCCAGGGTGGGGCCGGGGAGGAAAACCTACGAGCAGTACTTC. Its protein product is CARVGPGRKTYEQYF.

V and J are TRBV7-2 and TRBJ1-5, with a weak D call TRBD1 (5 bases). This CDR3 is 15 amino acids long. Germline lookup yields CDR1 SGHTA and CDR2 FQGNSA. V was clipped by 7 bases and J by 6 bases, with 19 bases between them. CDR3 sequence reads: CASTTTGGNSQPQHF. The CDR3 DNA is TGTGCCAGCACCACGACCGGGGGAAATAGTCAGCCCCAGCATTTT. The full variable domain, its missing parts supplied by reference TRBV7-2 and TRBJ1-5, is GAGVSQSPSNKVTEKGKDVELRCDPISGHTALYWYRQSLGQGLEFLIYFQGNSAPDKSGLPSDRFSAERTGGSVSTLTIQRTQQEDSAVYLCASTTTGGNSQPQHFGDGTRLSIL.

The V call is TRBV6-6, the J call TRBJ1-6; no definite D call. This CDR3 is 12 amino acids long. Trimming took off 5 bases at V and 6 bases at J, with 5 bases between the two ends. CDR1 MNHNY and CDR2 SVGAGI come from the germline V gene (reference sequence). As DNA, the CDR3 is TGTGCCAGCAGTCTAGGTAATTCACCCCTCCACTTT. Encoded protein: CASSLGNSPLHF.

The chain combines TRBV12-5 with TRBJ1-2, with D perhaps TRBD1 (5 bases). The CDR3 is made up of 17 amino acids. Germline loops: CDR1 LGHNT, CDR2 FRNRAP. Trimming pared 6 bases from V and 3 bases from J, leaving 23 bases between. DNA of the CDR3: TGTGCTAGTGGAACGGGACCTGGGGGAGGGAAGGACTATGGCTACACCTTC. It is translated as CASGTGPGGGKDYGYTF.

CDR3 protein: CASSSPGTVAEQYF. The CDR3 DNA follows: TGTGCCAGCAGCTCCCCCGGGACAGTGGCCGAGCAGTACTTC. This chain connects TRBV5-5 to TRBJ2-7; the match to TRBD1 covers 7 bases. V was pared by 3 bases and J by 6 bases, with 9 bases of the junction left unmatched. The CDR3 runs to 14 residues. Germline CDR1 is SGHKS and CDR2 is YYEKEE (reference sequence). The full variable domain, its missing parts supplied by reference TRBV5-5 and TRBJ2-7, is DAGVTQSPTHLIKTRGQQVTLRCSPISGHKSVSWYQQVLGQGPQFIFQYYEKEERGRGNFPDRFSARQFPNYSSELNVNALLLGDSALYLCASSSPGTVAEQYFGPGTRLTVT.

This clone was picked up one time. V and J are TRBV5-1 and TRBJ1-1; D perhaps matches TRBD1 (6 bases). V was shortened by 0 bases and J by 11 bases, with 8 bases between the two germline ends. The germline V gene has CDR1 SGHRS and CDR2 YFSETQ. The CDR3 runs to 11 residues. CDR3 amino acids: CASSLGQGAFF. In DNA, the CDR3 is TGCGCCAGCAGCTTGGGGCAGGGGGCTTTCTTT.

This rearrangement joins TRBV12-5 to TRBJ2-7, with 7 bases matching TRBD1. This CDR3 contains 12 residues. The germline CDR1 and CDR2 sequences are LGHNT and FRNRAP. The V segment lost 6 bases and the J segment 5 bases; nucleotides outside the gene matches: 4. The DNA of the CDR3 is TGTGCTAGTGGCTTCCAGGGGGACGAGCAGTACTTC. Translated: CASGFQGDEQYF.

The CDR3 is CASSVTGTSGGASTDTQYF. CDR3 nucleotides: TGTGCCAGCAGCGTAACCGGGACTAGCGGGGGGGCGTCGACAGATACGCAGTATTTT. The chain carries TRBV9 and TRBJ2-3, with TRBD2 matching over 16 bases. Germline assignment: CDR1 SGDLS and CDR2 YYNGEE. Trimming cost V 1 base and J 3 bases; bases outside gene matches: 8. The CDR3 loop spans 19 amino acids. The variable domain in full, completed from reference TRBV9 and TRBJ2-3, reads DSGVTQTPKHLITATGQRVTLRCSPRSGDLSVYWYQQSLDQGLQFLIQYYNGEERAKGNILERFSAQQFPDLHSELNLSSLELGDSALYFCASSVTGTSGGASTDTQYFGPGTRLTVL.

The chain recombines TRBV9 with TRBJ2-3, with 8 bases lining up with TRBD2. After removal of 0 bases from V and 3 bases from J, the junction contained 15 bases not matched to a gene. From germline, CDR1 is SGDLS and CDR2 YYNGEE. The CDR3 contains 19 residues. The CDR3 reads CASSVDGRGAGASTDTQYF. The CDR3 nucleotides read TGTGCCAGCAGCGTAGACGGGCGGGGGGCCGGAGCTAGTACAGATACGCAGTATTTT.

In DNA form, the CDR3 reads TGTGCCAGCAGCTTGGGGGGACAGGGGTACGGGGACACTGAAGCTTTCTTT. It yields the protein CASSLGGQGYGDTEAFF. V and J are TRBV5-5 and TRBJ1-1, with 10 bases identical to TRBD1. This CDR3 is 17 amino acids long. V shed 0 bases and J 3 bases; nucleotides not matched to a gene: 8. Germline values: CDR1 SGHKS, CDR2 YYEKEE (reference sequence). The full variable domain, its missing parts supplied by reference TRBV5-5 and TRBJ1-1, is DAGVTQSPTHLIKTRGQQVTLRCSPISGHKSVSWYQQVLGQGPQFIFQYYEKEERGRGNFPDRFSARQFPNYSSELNVNALLLGDSALYLCASSLGGQGYGDTEAFFGQGTRLTVV.

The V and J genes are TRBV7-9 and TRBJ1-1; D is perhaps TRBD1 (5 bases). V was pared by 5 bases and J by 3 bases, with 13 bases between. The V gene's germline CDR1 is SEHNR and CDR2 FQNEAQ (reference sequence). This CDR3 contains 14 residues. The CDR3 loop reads CASSPDTRYTEAFF. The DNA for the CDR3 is TGTGCCAGCAGCCCGGACACCCGATACACTGAAGCTTTCTTT.

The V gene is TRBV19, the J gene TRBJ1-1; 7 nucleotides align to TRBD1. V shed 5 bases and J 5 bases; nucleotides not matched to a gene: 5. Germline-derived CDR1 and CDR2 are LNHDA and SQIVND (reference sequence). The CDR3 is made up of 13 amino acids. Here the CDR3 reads CASSHPGGTEAFF. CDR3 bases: TGTGCCAGTAGTCATCCAGGGGGAACTGAAGCTTTCTTT. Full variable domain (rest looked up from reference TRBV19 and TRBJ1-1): DGGITQSPKYLFRKEGQNVTLSCEQNLNHDAMYWYRQDPGQGLRLIYYSQIVNDFQKGDIAEGYSVSREKKESFPLTVTSAQKNPTAFYLCASSHPGGTEAFFGQGTRLTVV.

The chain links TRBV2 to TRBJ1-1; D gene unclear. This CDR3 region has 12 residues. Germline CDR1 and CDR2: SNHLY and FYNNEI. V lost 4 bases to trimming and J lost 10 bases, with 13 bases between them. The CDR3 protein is CASSAPARGAFF. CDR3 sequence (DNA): TGTGCCAGCAGTGCCCCCGCCCGGGGAGCTTTCTTT.

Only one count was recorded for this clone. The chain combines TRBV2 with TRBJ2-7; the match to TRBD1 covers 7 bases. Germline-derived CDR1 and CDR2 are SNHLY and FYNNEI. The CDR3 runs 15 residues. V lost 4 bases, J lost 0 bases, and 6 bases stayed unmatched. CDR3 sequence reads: CASSGFRDSSYEQYF. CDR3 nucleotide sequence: TGTGCCAGCAGTGGTTTCCGGGACAGCTCCTACGAGCAGTACTTC.

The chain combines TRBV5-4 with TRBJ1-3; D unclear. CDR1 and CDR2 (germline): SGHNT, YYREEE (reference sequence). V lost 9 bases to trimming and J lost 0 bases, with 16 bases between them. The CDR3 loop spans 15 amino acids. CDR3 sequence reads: CATKAGRSSGNTIYF. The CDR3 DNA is TGTGCCACCAAAGCGGGCCGCAGCTCTGGAAACACCATATATTTT.

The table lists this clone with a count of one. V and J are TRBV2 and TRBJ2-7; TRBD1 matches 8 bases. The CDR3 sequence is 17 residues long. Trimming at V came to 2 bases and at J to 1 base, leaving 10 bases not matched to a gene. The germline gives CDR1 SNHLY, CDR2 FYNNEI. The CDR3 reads CASSEKVTGTGSYEQYF. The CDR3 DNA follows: TGTGCCAGCAGTGAAAAGGTCACCGGGACAGGTTCCTACGAGCAGTACTTC.

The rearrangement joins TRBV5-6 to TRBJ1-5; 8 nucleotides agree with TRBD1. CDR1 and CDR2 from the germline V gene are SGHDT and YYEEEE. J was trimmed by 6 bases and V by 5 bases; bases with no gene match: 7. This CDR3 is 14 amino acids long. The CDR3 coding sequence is TGTGCCAGCAGTTGGGGGACAGGTCGTCAGCCCCAGCATTTT. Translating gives CASSWGTGRQPQHF.

CDR3 protein: CASSYRDSGTGELFF. Here the CDR3 DNA reads TGTGCCAGCAGCTATAGAGACAGTGGTACCGGGGAGCTGTTTTTT. The V call is TRBV13, the J call TRBJ2-2; perhaps TRBD1 as D (5 bases). CDR3 length: 15 amino acids. Germline V gives CDR1 PRHDT, CDR2 FYEKMQ (reference sequence). The ends were cut back, 4 bases at V and 5 bases at J, with 14 bases in the middle.

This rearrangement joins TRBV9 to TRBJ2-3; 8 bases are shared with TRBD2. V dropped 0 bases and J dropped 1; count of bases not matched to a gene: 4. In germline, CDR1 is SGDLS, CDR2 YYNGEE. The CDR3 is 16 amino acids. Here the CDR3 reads CASSVVAGGRTDTQYF. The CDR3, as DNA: TGTGCCAGCAGCGTAGTTGCGGGGGGCCGCACAGATACGCAGTATTTT. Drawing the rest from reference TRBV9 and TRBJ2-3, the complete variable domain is DSGVTQTPKHLITATGQRVTLRCSPRSGDLSVYWYQQSLDQGLQFLIQYYNGEERAKGNILERFSAQQFPDLHSELNLSSLELGDSALYFCASSVVAGGRTDTQYFGPGTRLTVL.

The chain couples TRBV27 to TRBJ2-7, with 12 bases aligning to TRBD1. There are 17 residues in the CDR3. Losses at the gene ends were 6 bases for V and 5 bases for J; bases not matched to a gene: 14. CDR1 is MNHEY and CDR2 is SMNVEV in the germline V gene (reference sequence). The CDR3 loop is CASSPMGTGGAYHEQYF. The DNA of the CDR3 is TGTGCCAGCAGCCCTATGGGGACAGGGGGCGCGTACCACGAGCAGTACTTC.

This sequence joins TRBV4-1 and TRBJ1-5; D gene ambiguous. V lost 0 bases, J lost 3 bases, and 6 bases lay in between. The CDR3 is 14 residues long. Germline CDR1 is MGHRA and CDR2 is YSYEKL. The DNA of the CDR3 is TGCGCCAGCAGCCAAGACGGGTACAATCAGCCCCAGCATTTT. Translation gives CASSQDGYNQPQHF.

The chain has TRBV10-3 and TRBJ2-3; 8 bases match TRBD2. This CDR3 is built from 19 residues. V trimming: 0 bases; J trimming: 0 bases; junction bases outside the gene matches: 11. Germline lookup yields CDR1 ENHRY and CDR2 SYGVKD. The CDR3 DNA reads TGTGCCATCAGTGAGTCCGGGATAGCGGGGATGATGAGCACAGATACGCAGTATTTT. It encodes CAISESGIAGMMSTDTQYF.